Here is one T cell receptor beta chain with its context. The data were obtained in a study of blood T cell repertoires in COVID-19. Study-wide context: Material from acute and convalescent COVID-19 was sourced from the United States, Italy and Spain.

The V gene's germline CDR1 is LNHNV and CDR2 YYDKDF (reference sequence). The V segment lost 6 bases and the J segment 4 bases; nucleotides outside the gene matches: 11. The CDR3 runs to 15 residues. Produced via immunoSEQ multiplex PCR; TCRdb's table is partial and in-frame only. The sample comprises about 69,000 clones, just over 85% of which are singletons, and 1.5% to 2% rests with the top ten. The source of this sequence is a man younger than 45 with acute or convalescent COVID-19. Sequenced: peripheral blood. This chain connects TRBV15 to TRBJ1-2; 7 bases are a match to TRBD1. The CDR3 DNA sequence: TGTGCCACCAGTCGACAGGGTCGGGAATCCTATGGCTACACCTTC. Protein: CATSRQGRESYGYTF.